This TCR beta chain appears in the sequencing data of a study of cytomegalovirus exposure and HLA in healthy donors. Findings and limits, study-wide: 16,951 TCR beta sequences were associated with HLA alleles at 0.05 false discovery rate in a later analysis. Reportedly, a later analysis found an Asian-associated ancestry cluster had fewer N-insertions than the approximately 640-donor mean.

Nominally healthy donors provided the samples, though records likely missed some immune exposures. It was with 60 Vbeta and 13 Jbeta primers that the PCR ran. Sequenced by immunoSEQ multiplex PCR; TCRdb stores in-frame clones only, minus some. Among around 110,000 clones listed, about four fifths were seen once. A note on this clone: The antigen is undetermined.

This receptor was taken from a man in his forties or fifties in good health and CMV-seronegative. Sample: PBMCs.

The CDR3 nucleotides are TGTGCCAGCAGTTTCCACGACAGGACTGATTCACCCCTCCACTTT. It is translated as CASSFHDRTDSPLHF. The V gene is TRBV27, the J gene TRBJ1-6; the D gene is possibly TRBD1 (6 bases). CDR3 length equals 15 residues. Germline V gene data show CDR1 as MNHEY and CDR2 as SMNVEV (reference sequence). V was trimmed by 3 bases and J by 8 bases, leaving 14 bases between them.